Listed here is a single TCR beta chain. This sample was included in a study of T cells in Graves' hyperthyroidism and ophthalmopathy. The diagnoses drew upon clinical symptoms, serum thyroxine and TRAb, thyroid ultrasound and orbital computed tomography. The CDR3 regions of TCR beta were amplified from RNA transcripts. First-round RT-PCR targeting the TCR CDR3 was performed with the HTBI primer set. MiXCR, applied by TCRdb to the multiplex PCR reads, yields one record per CDR3 protein. The repertoire consists of approximately 510,000 distinct CDR3 sequences, with about 20% occurring once and the leading ten covering about 25%. V dropped 2 bases and J dropped 3 bases, with 8 bases sitting between them. In germline, CDR1 is MNHEY, CDR2 SMNVEV (reference sequence). The CDR3 contains 13 residues.

This TCR was sampled from a man aged 18 to 30 with Graves' hyperthyroidism. The source material was blood. The V gene is TRBV27, the J gene TRBJ2-7; D uncertain. CDR3 loop: CASSLTTSYEQYF. In nucleotides, the CDR3 is TGTGCCAGCAGTTTAACGACCAGCTACGAGCAGTACTTC.